These 32 T cell receptor beta chains came from one sample sequenced in a study of regulatory T cells in long-lasting Graves disease. Time point denoted: newly diagnosed GD, antithyroid drugs for less than 3 months. PBMC RNA served as the TCR library source. Investigators prepared the TCR beta libraries by applying iRepertoire HTBI primers and Arm-PCR of CDR3 regions. A single record per CDR3 protein comes from TCRdb applying MiXCR to the multiplex PCR reads. The table shows about 460,000 distinct CDR3 sequences, with approximately 14% occurring only once. A further study also used this sample, focusing on T cells in Graves' hyperthyroidism and ophthalmopathy.

The starting material was peripheral blood mononuclear cells (PBMCs), obtained at new diagnosis, from a patient treated with antithyroid drugs. Receptor source: a woman aged 45 to 65 with Graves disease.

This clonotype was counted at least ten times. The CDR3 here is CAWSTVGASQYF. CDR3 DNA: TGTGCCTGGAGTACCGTAGGGGCTAGTCAGTACTTC. This chain connects TRBV30 to TRBJ2-5, with D possibly TRBD1 on 5 matching bases. The CDR3 has 12 residues. Germline-derived CDR1 and CDR2 are GTSNPN and SVGIG (reference sequence). V was pared by 2 bases and J by 11 bases, with 15 bases between.

This clonotype was counted many times. The V and J genes are TRBV28 and TRBJ2-7, with 9 bases fitting TRBD1. Looked up from germline, CDR1 is MDHEN and CDR2 is SYDVKM. The CDR3 runs 14 residues. The J segment lost 5 bases and the V segment lost 3 bases, leaving 5 bases of the junction unmatched. As DNA, the CDR3 is TGTGCCAGCAGTTTTGGGGACAGGGTCCACGAGCAGTACTTC. Translated, it gives CASSFGDRVHEQYF.

This clonotype was counted at least ten times. This chain joins TRBV2 and TRBJ1-4; perhaps TRBD1 as D (5 bases). CDR3 length: 15 residues. Germline-derived CDR1 and CDR2 are SNHLY and FYNNEI. Trimming removed 6 bases from V and 6 bases from J, with 17 bases in between. In DNA, the CDR3 is TGTGCCAGCAGCACCGTGATAGGGGAACATGAAAAACTGTTTTTT. Encoded protein: CASSTVIGEHEKLFF.

This clonotype came up many times. This chain links TRBV7-9 with TRBJ1-1; 7 nucleotides align to TRBD1. The length of the CDR3 is 16 residues. V was pared by 4 bases and J by 1 base, with 9 bases of the junction left unmatched. Germline-derived CDR1 and CDR2 are SEHNR and FQNEAQ (reference sequence). CDR3 amino acids: CASSSTAGQTNTEAFF. CDR3 bases: TGTGCCAGCAGCTCAACAGCGGGACAGACGAACACTGAAGCTTTCTTT.

The J gene is TRBJ1-2, the V gene TRBV7-3; D remains unclear. The CDR3 has 13 residues. CDR1 and CDR2 (germline): SGHTA, FQGTGA. V lost 3 bases, J lost 6 bases, and 11 bases lay in between. CDR3: CASSFGGINGYTF. CDR3 DNA: TGTGCCAGCAGCTTCGGAGGGATCAATGGCTACACCTTC.

This clonotype showed up just a few times. This is likely a read error, given that the CDR3 carries no conserved phenylalanine or tryptophan at its end. Because the CDR3's place on the DNA is in doubt, the DNA is left out and the CDR3 is given as listed by TCRdb. V gene TRBV27 combines with J gene TRBJ2-3; the table's D call, TRBD2, was not checked against the DNA. The CDR3 adds up to 10 amino acids, both ends counted. Germline CDR1 reads MNHEY; CDR2 reads SMNVEV (reference sequence). CDR3: CASGLYEQYL.

Comments on this clonotype: With a much larger clone just one base away, this may be a read error. This chain joins TRBV7-2 and TRBJ2-3; a weak D match, TRBD2 (6 bases). The DNA end is a closer match to TRBJ2-1, so the J assignment may be wrong. CDR1 is SGHTA, CDR2 FQGNSA, per germline. The CDR3 runs 15 residues. This CDR3 is CASSPNGGWYNGQFF. The CDR3 region has the DNA TGTGCCAGCAGCCCCAATGGGGGGTGGTACAATGGGCAGTTCTTC.

The chain couples TRBV4-1 to TRBJ2-7, with 12 bases lining up with TRBD2. Germline lookup yields CDR1 MGHRA and CDR2 YSYEKL. Trimming removed 0 bases from V and 4 bases from J; junction bases left unmatched: 4. The CDR3 length is 16 residues. CDR3 residues: CASSQDGLAGRYEQYF. The CDR3 DNA follows: TGCGCCAGCAGCCAAGATGGACTAGCGGGACGTTACGAGCAGTACTTC.

This clonotype was detected ten times or more. V and J are TRBV29-1 and TRBJ2-1, with 10 bases fitting TRBD1. Germline V gene data show CDR1 as SQVTM and CDR2 as ANQGSEA. Trimming at V came to 6 bases and at J to 2 bases, leaving 4 bases not matched to a gene. The length of the CDR3 is 14 residues. Here the CDR3 reads CSVAGTGAYNEQFF. As DNA, the CDR3 is TGCAGCGTGGCCGGGACAGGGGCCTACAATGAGCAGTTCTTC.

This clonotype has at least ten counts. J is TRBJ1-2 and V is TRBV6-1; the D gene is possibly TRBD1 (6 bases). The V end was cut by 9 bases, the J end by 3 bases, with 17 bases between. CDR3 size: 14 residues. Per the germline V gene, CDR1 is MNHNS and CDR2 is SASEGT. In DNA form, the CDR3 reads TGTGCCAGACGCCGCCGGGGGCAGTACTATGGCTACACCTTC. This encodes CARRRRGQYYGYTF.

This clonotype has more than one count but fewer than ten. The V gene is TRBV12-3 or TRBV12-4, the J gene TRBJ2-7; D is possibly TRBD2 (6 bases). The CDR3 has 15 residues. V was trimmed by 3 bases and J by 2 bases, leaving 14 bases between them. Written as DNA, the CDR3 is TGTGCCAGCAGTTTCTCCGGGACTGGCGCCTACGAGCAGTACTTC. Its translation: CASSFSGTGAYEQYF.

This clonotype was recorded many times. The gene calls are TRBV11-2 and TRBJ2-4, with a possible D match to TRBD1 (6 bases). Trimming cost V 0 bases and J 8 bases, with 14 bases left between them. The CDR3 loop spans 15 amino acids. Germline-derived CDR1 and CDR2 are SGHAT and FQNNGV. CDR3 amino acids: CASSLDQGLIDIQYF. Written as DNA, the CDR3 is TGTGCCAGCAGCTTAGATCAGGGGCTGATAGACATTCAGTACTTC.

This chain connects TRBV12-3 or TRBV12-4 to TRBJ2-1; 8 bases line up with TRBD2. CDR3 length equals 15 residues. Trimming at V came to 6 bases and at J to 4 bases, leaving 8 bases not matched to a gene. The CDR3 coding sequence is TGTGCCAGCAGCCCGAGTAGCGGGGATTACAATGAGCAGTTCTTC. Its translation is CASSPSSGDYNEQFF.

This clonotype turned up a few times. DNA of the CDR3: TGTGCCAGCAGCAATCCCCGGGACTACCGTAACACCGGGGAGCTGTTTTTT. Its translation is CASSNPRDYRNTGELFF. This chain links TRBV28 with TRBJ2-2; the match to TRBD2 covers 7 bases. In germline, CDR1 is MDHEN, CDR2 SYDVKM. CDR3 length: 17 residues. V shed 6 bases, J shed 2 bases, and the junction held 12 bases outside the gene matches. Drawing the rest from reference TRBV28 and TRBJ2-2, the complete variable domain is DVKVTQSSRYLVKRTGEKVFLECVQDMDHENMFWYRQDPGLGLRLIYFSYDVKMKEKGDIPEGYSVSREKKERFSLILESASTNQTSMYLCASSNPRDYRNTGELFFGEGSRLTVL.

The genes are TRBV4-2 and TRBJ2-3; a weak D match, TRBD1 (6 bases). The tail of the sequence fits TRBJ2-7 better, so the J call may be wrong. CDR3 size: 13 residues. The germline V gene encodes CDR1 LGHNA and CDR2 YNFKEQ. The CDR3 loop is CASSGEQGDEQYF. The CDR3 DNA sequence: TGTGCCAGCAGCGGGGAACAGGGCGACGAGCAGTACTTC.

The genes are TRBV30 and TRBJ1-1; possibly TRBD1 for D (5 bases). Trimming took 3 bases from V and 11 from J, leaving 13 bases between them. Germline CDR1 and CDR2: GTSNPN and SVGIG (reference sequence). This CDR3 comprises 11 residues. The CDR3 sequence: CAWSEGMGAFF. CDR3 in DNA: TGTGCCTGGAGCGAGGGGATGGGGGCTTTCTTT.

This clonotype has ten or more counts. J is TRBJ2-7 and V is TRBV6-1; tentatively, D is TRBD1 (6 bases). There are 12 residues in the CDR3. Germline V gives CDR1 MNHNS, CDR2 SASEGT. Trimming cost V 6 bases and J 4 bases, with 10 bases left between them. The CDR3 loop reads CASSHTGYEQYF. The CDR3 region has the DNA TGTGCCAGCAGCCACACAGGGTACGAGCAGTACTTC.

About this clonotype: This sequence may be a read error, since a much larger clone differs from it by one base. The V and J genes are TRBV28 and TRBJ2-1; 11 bases align to TRBD2. The CDR3 consists of 19 residues. CDR1 MDHEN and CDR2 SYDVKM come from the germline V gene. The chain's CDR3 is CAGSSLLTQTSGMYNEQFF. CDR3 in DNA: TGTGCCGGCAGTTCACTTCTAACCCAGACTAGCGGGATGTACAATGAGCAGTTCTTC.

This clonotype was recorded many times. The chain recombines TRBV5-1 with TRBJ1-1; 11 positions agree with TRBD1. This CDR3 has 16 residues. Germline assignment: CDR1 SGHRS and CDR2 YFSETQ. V lost 5 bases and J lost 4; bases outside the gene matches: 10. This chain's CDR3 is CASSRRTGGAGTEAFF. The CDR3 DNA follows: TGCGCCAGCAGTCGCCGGACAGGGGGCGCGGGCACTGAAGCTTTCTTT.

This clonotype was observed at least ten times. This chain uses TRBV3-1 with TRBJ2-3, with D unresolved. Germline V gene lookup returns CDR1 LGHDT and CDR2 YNNKEL (reference sequence). The CDR3 length is 13 residues. Trimming removed 1 base at V and 8 bases at J, with 10 bases between. CDR3 DNA: TGTGCCAGCAGCCAAGGAGAAGTGAGTACGCAGTATTTT. It codes for CASSQGEVSTQYF.

This chain connects TRBV5-1 to TRBJ2-7; possibly TRBD1 for D (5 bases). Germline values: CDR1 SGHRS, CDR2 YFSETQ. Trimming cost V 4 bases and J 2 bases, with 10 bases left between them. This CDR3 is built from 13 residues. CDR3 amino acids: CASSQDSTYEQYF. Here the CDR3 DNA reads TGCGCCAGCAGCCAAGACAGTACCTACGAGCAGTACTTC.

With respect to this clonotype: One end of the junction does not line up with germline, which may come from a read error. The chain couples TRBV12-3 or TRBV12-4 to TRBJ2-2, with 9 nucleotides matching TRBD1. The CDR3 is made up of 14 amino acids. CDR3 sequence reads: CTSSRTGDTGELFF. In DNA, the CDR3 is TGTACCAGCAGCAGGACAGGGGATACCGGGGAGCTGTTTTTT.

There are a few counts of this clonotype. V and J are TRBV4-1 and TRBJ2-1; the D is unclear. The CDR3 extends over 16 amino acids. V was shortened by 0 bases and J by 0 bases, with 9 bases between the two germline ends. Germline loops: CDR1 MGHRA, CDR2 YSYEKL. CDR3 sequence (DNA): TGCGCCAGCAGCCAAGACCCTTGGGACTCCTACAATGAGCAGTTCTTC. It encodes CASSQDPWDSYNEQFF.

In the case of this clonotype: Being one base from a much bigger clone, this may be a read error. This sequence joins TRBV30 and TRBJ2-2; D call uncertain. Germline assignment: CDR1 GTSNPN and CDR2 SVGIG (reference sequence). The CDR3 has 13 residues. CDR3 region: CAWSVGNIGELFF. The DNA for the CDR3 is TGTGCCTGGAGTGTTGGAAACATCGGGGAGCTGTTTTTT.

This clonotype showed up just a few times. The chain joins TRBV9 to TRBJ2-3; 8 bases agree with TRBD2. Germline V gene sequence: CDR1 SGDLS, CDR2 YYNGEE. The CDR3 is made up of 17 amino acids. Trimming took 4 bases from V and 1 from J; bases not matched to a gene: 11. DNA of the CDR3: TGTGCCAGCAGCCACAGGGCAGCGGGAGAGGGCACAGATACGCAGTATTTT. Amino acid sequence: CASSHRAAGEGTDTQYF.

This clonotype has more than one count but fewer than ten. The rearrangement joins TRBV3-1 to TRBJ2-2, with 14 positions matching TRBD2. V lost 6 bases and J lost 6; bases outside the gene matches: 12. Germline CDR1 LGHDT, CDR2 YNNKEL (reference sequence). This CDR3 has 18 residues. CDR3 coding DNA: TGTGCCAGCAGTCAGTTACCGGGACTAGCGGGAGAGGCCGGGGAGCTGTTTTTT. Translation gives CASSQLPGLAGEAGELFF.

This clonotype was seen repeatedly, ten times or more. This chain links TRBV9 with TRBJ1-4, with 8 bases that match TRBD1. Germline V gene sequence: CDR1 SGDLS, CDR2 YYNGEE. The CDR3 contains 16 residues. Losses at the gene ends were 0 bases for V and 2 bases for J; bases not matched to a gene: 3. For the CDR3, the DNA is TGTGCCAGCAGCGTAGACGCAGGGGGCACTAATGAAAAACTGTTTTTT. Its protein product is CASSVDAGGTNEKLFF.

This clonotype was recorded at least ten times. The rearrangement joins TRBV6-1 to TRBJ2-1; D is uncertain. Germline CDR1 and CDR2: MNHNS and SASEGT. The V gene lost 7 bases and the J gene lost 5 bases, with 9 bases spanning the gap. The CDR3 is 12 residues long. CDR3 nucleotides: TGTGCCAGCACCGGGTTAAACAATGAGCAGTTCTTC. It specifies CASTGLNNEQFF.

V usage is TRBV6-1 and J usage is TRBJ1-2; D uncertain. The germline V gene encodes CDR1 MNHNS and CDR2 SASEGT. V was pared by 7 bases and J by 9 bases, with 6 bases between. The CDR3 is 9 residues long. CDR3 nucleotides: TGTGCCAGCAACGACAGCTACACCTTC. It specifies CASNDSYTF.

This clonotype was detected only a few times. DNA for the CDR3: TGTGCCAGCAAGAGGGGCCAGGGGGCGGGAGACACTGAAGCTTTCTTT. Translating gives CASKRGQGAGDTEAFF. The gene calls are TRBV7-8 and TRBJ1-1; 8 positions match TRBD1. Germline assignment: CDR1 SGHVS and CDR2 FQNEAQ. V trimming: 7 bases; J trimming: 3 bases; junction bases outside the gene matches: 13. The CDR3 has 16 amino acids.

The chain uses TRBV6-1 and TRBJ1-5; TRBD1 agrees at 8 bases. The CDR3 is 15 residues long. In germline, CDR1 is MNHNS, CDR2 SASEGT. V trimming: 6 bases; J trimming: 4 bases; junction bases outside the gene matches: 8. Here the CDR3 DNA reads TGTGCCAGCAGCGGACAGGGACCGCCAAATCAGCCCCAGCATTTT. Its protein product is CASSGQGPPNQPQHF.

Concerning this clonotype itself: Given a much more abundant clone one base away, this may be a read error. The chain combines TRBV2 with TRBJ2-2; 9 bases are shared with TRBD2. This CDR3 contains 15 residues. Germline V lookup: CDR1 SNHLY, CDR2 FYNNEI. The CDR3, as DNA: TGTGCCAGCAGCGGACTAGCGATGAACACCGGGGAGCCGTTTTTT. Translating it yields CASSGLAMNTGEPFF.